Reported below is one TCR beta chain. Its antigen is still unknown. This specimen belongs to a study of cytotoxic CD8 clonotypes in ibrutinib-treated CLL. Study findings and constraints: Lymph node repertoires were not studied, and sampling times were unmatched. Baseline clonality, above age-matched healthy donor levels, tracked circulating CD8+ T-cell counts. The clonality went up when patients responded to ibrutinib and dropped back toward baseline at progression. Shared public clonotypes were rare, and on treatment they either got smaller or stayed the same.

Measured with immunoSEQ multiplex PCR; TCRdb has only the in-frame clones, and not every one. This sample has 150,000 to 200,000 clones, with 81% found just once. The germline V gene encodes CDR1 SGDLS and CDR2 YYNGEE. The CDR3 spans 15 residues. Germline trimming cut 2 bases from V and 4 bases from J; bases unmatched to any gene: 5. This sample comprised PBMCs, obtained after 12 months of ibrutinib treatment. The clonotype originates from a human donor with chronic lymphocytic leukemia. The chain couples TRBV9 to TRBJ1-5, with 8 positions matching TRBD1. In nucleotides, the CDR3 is TGTGCCAGCAGCGTCACCGGGACAGGAAATCAGCCCCAGCATTTT. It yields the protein CASSVTGTGNQPQHF.